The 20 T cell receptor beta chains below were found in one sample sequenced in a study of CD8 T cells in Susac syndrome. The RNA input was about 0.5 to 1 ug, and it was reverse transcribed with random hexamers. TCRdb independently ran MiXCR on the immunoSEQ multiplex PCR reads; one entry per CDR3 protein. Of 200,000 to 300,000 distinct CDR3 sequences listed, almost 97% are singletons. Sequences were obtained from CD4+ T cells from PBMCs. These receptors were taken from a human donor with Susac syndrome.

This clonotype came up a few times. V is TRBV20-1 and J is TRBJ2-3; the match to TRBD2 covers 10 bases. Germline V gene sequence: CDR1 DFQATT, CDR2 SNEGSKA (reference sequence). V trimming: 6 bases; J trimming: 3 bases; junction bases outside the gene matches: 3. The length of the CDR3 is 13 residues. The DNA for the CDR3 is TGCAGTGCGAAGACTAGCGGGACAGATACGCAGTATTTT. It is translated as CSAKTSGTDTQYF.

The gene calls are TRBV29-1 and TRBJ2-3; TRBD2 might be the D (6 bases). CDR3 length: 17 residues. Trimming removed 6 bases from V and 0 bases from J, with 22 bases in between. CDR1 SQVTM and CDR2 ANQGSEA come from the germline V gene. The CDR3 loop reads CSVGGLVTPCSTDTQYF. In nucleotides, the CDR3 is TGCAGCGTGGGAGGACTTGTGACCCCTTGCAGCACAGATACGCAGTATTTT.

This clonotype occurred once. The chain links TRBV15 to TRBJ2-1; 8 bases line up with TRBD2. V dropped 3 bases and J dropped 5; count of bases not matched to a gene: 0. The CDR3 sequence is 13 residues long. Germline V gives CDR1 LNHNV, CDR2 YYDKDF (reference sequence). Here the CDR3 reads CATSRRGDNEQFF. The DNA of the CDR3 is TGTGCCACCAGCAGGCGGGGGGACAATGAGCAGTTCTTC.

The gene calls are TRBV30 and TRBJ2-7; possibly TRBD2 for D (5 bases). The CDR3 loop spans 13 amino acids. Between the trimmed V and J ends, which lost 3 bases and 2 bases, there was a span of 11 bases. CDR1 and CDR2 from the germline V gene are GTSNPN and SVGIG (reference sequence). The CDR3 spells CAWSAEGAYEQYF. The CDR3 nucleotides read TGTGCCTGGAGCGCTGAGGGCGCCTACGAGCAGTACTTC. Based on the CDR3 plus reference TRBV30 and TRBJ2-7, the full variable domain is SQTIHQWPATLVQPVGSPLSLECTVEGTSNPNLYWYRQAAGRGLQLLFYSVGIGQISSEVPQNLSASRPQDRQFILSSKKLLLSDSGFYLCAWSAEGAYEQYFGPGTRLTVT.

DNA of the CDR3: TGTGCCAGCAGCGAAATATATGAGACCCAGTACTTC. Its translation: CASSEIYETQYF. The chain joins TRBV11-2 to TRBJ2-5; D uncertain. The V gene lost 5 bases and the J gene lost 5 bases, with 9 bases spanning the gap. Germline loops: CDR1 SGHAT, CDR2 FQNNGV. CDR3 length: 12 amino acids.

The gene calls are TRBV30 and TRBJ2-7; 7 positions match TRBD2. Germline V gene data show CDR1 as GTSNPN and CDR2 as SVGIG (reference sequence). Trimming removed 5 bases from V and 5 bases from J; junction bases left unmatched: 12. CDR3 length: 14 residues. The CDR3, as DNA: TGTGCCTGGCGATTTGGACTAGAAGCCCACGAGCAGTACTTC. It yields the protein CAWRFGLEAHEQYF.

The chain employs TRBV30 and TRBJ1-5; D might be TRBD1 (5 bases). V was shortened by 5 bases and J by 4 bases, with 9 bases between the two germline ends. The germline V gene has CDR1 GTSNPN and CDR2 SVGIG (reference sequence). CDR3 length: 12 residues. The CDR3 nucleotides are TGTGCCTGGCGCAGGGCAAATCAGCCCCAGCATTTT. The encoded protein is CAWRRANQPQHF.

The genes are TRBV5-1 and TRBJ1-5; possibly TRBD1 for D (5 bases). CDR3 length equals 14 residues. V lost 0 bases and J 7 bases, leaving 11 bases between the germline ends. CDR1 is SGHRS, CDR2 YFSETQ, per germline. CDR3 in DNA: TGCGCCAGCAGCTTGGGGGGGTCCGGGCAGCCCCAGCATTTT. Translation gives CASSLGGSGQPQHF.

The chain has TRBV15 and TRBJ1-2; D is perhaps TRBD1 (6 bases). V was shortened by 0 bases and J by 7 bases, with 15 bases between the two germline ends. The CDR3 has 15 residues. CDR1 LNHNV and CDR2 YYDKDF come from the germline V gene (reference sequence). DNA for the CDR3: TGTGCCACCAGCAGAGATCCTCACCAGGGGCCTGGCTACACCTTC. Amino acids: CATSRDPHQGPGYTF.

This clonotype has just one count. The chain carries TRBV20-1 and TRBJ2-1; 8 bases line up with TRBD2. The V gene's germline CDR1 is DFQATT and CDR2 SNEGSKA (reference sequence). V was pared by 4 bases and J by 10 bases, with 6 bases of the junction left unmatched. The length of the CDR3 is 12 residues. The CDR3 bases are TGCAGTGCTACCGGGGGGGTTCAGGAGCAGTTCTTC. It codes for CSATGGVQEQFF.

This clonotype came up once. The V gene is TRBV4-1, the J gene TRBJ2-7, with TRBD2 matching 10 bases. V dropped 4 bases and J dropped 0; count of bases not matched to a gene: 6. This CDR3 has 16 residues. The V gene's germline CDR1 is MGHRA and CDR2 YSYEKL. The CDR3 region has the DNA TGCGCCAGCAGCCTGTTACTAGCGGGATCCTCCTACGAGCAGTACTTC. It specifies CASSLLLAGSSYEQYF.

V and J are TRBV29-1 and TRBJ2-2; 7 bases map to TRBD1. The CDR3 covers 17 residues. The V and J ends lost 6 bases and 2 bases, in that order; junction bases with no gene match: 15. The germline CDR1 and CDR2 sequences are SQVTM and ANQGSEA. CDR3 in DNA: TGCAGCGTCGGATACGCCCCCAGGGGGAGTAACACCGGGGAGCTGTTTTTT. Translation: CSVGYAPRGSNTGELFF.

CDR3 residues: CASSFGSGSTNTGELFF. The CDR3 DNA is TGTGCCAGCAGCTTTGGAAGTGGGTCCACGAACACCGGGGAGCTGTTTTTT. The chain combines TRBV11-2 with TRBJ2-2; D call uncertain. Per the germline V gene, CDR1 is SGHAT and CDR2 is FQNNGV. V lost 3 bases and J lost 0, with 14 bases in between. The CDR3 loop spans 17 amino acids.

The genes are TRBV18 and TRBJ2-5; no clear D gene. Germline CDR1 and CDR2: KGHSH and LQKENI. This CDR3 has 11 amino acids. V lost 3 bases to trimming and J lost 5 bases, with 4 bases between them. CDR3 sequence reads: CASSPDETQYF. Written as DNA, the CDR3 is TGTGCCAGCTCACCCGATGAGACCCAGTACTTC.

CDR3 DNA: TGCAGCGTTTTGGCGGGGAACACCGGGGAGCTGTTTTTT. The encoded protein is CSVLAGNTGELFF. This chain uses TRBV29-1 with TRBJ2-2; tentatively, D is TRBD2 (5 bases). Between the trimmed V and J ends, which lost 5 bases and 1 base, there was a span of 8 bases. Looked up from germline, CDR1 is SQVTM and CDR2 is ANQGSEA. The CDR3 length is 13 residues.

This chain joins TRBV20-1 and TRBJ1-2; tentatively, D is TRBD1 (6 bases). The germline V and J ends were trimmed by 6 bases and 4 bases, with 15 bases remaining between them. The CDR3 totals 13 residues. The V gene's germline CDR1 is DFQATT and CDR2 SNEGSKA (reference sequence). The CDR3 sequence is CSATGGARYGYTF. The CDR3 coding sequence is TGCAGTGCAACCGGGGGGGCACGCTATGGCTACACCTTC.

The CDR3 sequence: CATRLETAKNTGELFF. For the CDR3, the DNA is TGCGCCACCAGACTAGAGACAGCCAAGAACACCGGGGAGCTGTTTTTT. The chain uses TRBV4-1 and TRBJ2-2; weak D call: TRBD2 (6 bases). The germline V gene encodes CDR1 MGHRA and CDR2 YSYEKL. This CDR3 is 16 amino acids long. V lost 10 bases to trimming and J lost 1 base, with 19 bases between them.

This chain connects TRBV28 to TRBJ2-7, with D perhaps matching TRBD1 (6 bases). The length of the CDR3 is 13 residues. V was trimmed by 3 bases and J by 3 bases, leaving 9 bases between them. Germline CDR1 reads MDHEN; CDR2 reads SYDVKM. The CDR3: CASSLGQHYEQYF. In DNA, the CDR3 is TGTGCCAGCAGTTTGGGACAACACTACGAGCAGTACTTC.

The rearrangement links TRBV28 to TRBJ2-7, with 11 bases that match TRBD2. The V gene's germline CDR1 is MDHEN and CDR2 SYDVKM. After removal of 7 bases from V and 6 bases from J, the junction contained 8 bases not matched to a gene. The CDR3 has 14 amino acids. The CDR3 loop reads CASNLPGLAAEQYF. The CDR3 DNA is TGTGCCAGCAACCTCCCGGGACTAGCGGCCGAGCAGTACTTC.

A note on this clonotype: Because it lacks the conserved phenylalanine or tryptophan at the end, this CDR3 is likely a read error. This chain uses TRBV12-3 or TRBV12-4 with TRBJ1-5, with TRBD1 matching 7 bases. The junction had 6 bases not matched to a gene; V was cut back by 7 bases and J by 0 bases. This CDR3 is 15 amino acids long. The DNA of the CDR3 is TGTGCCAGCAAACTCCGGGACAGTAGCAATCAGCCCCAGCATTCT. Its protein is CASKLRDSSNQPQHS.